These 25 T cell receptor beta chains came from one sample sequenced in a study of blood T cells in healthy people across ages. Through a sample-barcoded 5' primer and a J-beta primer mix, a second PCR was run for roughly 6 to 12 cycles. Each CDR3 protein gets one entry after TCRdb re-called the 5' RACE reads with MiXCR. This sample has about 1,600,000 distinct CDR3 sequences, with about 40% found just once. Sequenced: blood. These receptors came from a woman aged 18-35 years in good health.

Many counts were recorded for this clonotype. This CDR3 is CASTLGGGDYGYTF. The CDR3 DNA is TGTGCCAGCACCCTAGGCGGGGGGGACTATGGCTACACCTTC. This sequence joins TRBV7-2 and TRBJ1-2; possibly TRBD1 for D (5 bases). Germline V lookup: CDR1 SGHTA, CDR2 FQGNSA. The CDR3 is 14 amino acids. Trimming pared 7 bases from V and 3 bases from J, leaving 15 bases between.

Many counts were recorded for this clonotype. The J gene is TRBJ2-7, the V gene TRBV5-1, with D uncertain. Trimming stripped 2 bases from V and 6 bases from J, with 12 bases between. This CDR3 spans 13 amino acids. CDR1 and CDR2 (germline): SGHRS, YFSETQ. The CDR3 sequence: CASSFPGSGEQYF. The CDR3 coding sequence is TGCGCCAGCAGCTTTCCGGGTTCGGGCGAGCAGTACTTC. Combining the CDR3 with reference TRBV5-1 and TRBJ2-7 gives the whole variable domain KAGVTQTPRYLIKTRGQQVTLSCSPISGHRSVSWYQQTPGQGLQFLFEYFSETQRNKGNFPGRFSGRQFSNSRSEMNVSTLELGDSALYLCASSFPGSGEQYFGPGTRLTVT.

V and J are TRBV7-9 and TRBJ2-7; TRBD2 matches 8 bases. CDR1 and CDR2 from the germline V gene are SEHNR and FQNEAQ (reference sequence). V lost 1 base, J lost 4 bases, and 6 bases stayed unmatched. The CDR3 length is 15 residues. In nucleotides, the CDR3 is TGTGCCAGCAGCTTAGAAGCGGGAGATATATACGAGCAGTACTTC. It specifies CASSLEAGDIYEQYF.

This clonotype occurred many times. This chain uses TRBV10-3 with TRBJ2-5; D is possibly TRBD1 (6 bases). This CDR3 region has 18 residues. V shed 4 bases and J shed 0 bases, with 21 bases lying between them. CDR1 and CDR2 (germline): ENHRY, SYGVKD. CDR3 region: CAISGRQGRVTYQETQYF. The DNA for the CDR3 is TGTGCCATCAGTGGGAGGCAGGGGAGAGTAACGTACCAAGAGACCCAGTACTTC.

CDR3 sequence (DNA): TGTGCCAGCAGACGGGAGGGGACTAGCGTCGGTGAGCAGTTCTTC. Amino acid sequence: CASRREGTSVGEQFF. The rearrangement joins TRBV6-5 to TRBJ2-1; 10 bases line up with TRBD2. In germline, CDR1 is MNHEY, CDR2 SVGAGI. The length of the CDR3 is 15 residues. V shed 6 bases and J 9 bases; nucleotides not matched to a gene: 11.

The chain couples TRBV5-1 to TRBJ2-5; D not certain. CDR1 SGHRS and CDR2 YFSETQ come from the germline V gene. V was clipped by 0 bases and J by 5 bases, with 11 bases between them. The CDR3 sequence is 14 residues long. CDR3 bases: TGCGCCAGCAGCTTGGGGTGGTATGAGGAGACCCAGTACTTC. It encodes CASSLGWYEETQYF.

This clonotype was picked up a small number of times. The chain employs TRBV12-3 or TRBV12-4 and TRBJ2-5; D remains unclear. V was cut by 5 bases and J by 3 bases, with 4 bases left in between. The CDR3 has 11 residues. CDR3 in DNA: TGTGCCAGCAGTCACGAAGAGACCCAGTACTTC. It specifies CASSHEETQYF.

As for this clonotype: Its ends do not fully match the called genes, so a read error is possible. This chain links TRBV20-1 with TRBJ2-3; the D gene could be TRBD1 or TRBD2 (5 bases each). The CDR3 extends over 15 amino acids. The germline CDR1 and CDR2 sequences are DFQATT and SNEGSKA (reference sequence). CDR3 DNA sequence: TGCAGTGCTAGGGGGGTTGAGGGTCTCACAGATATGCAGTATTTT. It translates to CSARGVEGLTDMQYF.

In its sample, this clonotype was seen a few times. This chain connects TRBV20-1 to TRBJ2-1, with 11 bases matching TRBD1. From germline, CDR1 is DFQATT and CDR2 SNEGSKA (reference sequence). The CDR3 length is 14 residues. V was pared by 7 bases and J by 10 bases, with 12 bases of the junction left unmatched. Written as DNA, the CDR3 is TGCAGTGGGTCTGGACAGGGGGCGTATGGAGAGCAGTTCTTC. It yields the protein CSGSGQGAYGEQFF.

About this clonotype: One end of the junction varies from germline; a read error may be responsible. V is TRBV6-1 and J is TRBJ2-2; D is possibly TRBD1 or TRBD2 (5 bases each). Germline V gives CDR1 MNHNS, CDR2 SASEGT. This CDR3 is built from 15 residues. The CDR3 region has the DNA TGTACCAGCAGTGAACTACGAGGGGACGATGGGGAGCTGTTTTTT. Translating gives CTSSELRGDDGELFF.

The V gene is TRBV25-1, the J gene TRBJ2-7; TRBD2 agrees at 10 bases. The V segment lost 0 bases and the J segment 5 bases; nucleotides outside the gene matches: 13. Germline assignment: CDR1 MGHDK and CDR2 SYGVNS. The CDR3 spans 18 residues. The CDR3 region is CASSEYFAQREGRDEQYF. DNA for the CDR3: TGTGCCAGCAGTGAATACTTTGCCCAGCGGGAGGGCCGGGACGAGCAGTACTTC.

This clonotype was counted only a few times. The chain joins TRBV29-1 to TRBJ2-1; D call uncertain. The CDR3 consists of 13 residues. The V gene's germline CDR1 is SQVTM and CDR2 ANQGSEA. Between the trimmed V and J ends, which lost 7 bases and 0 bases, there was a span of 10 bases. The CDR3 DNA is TGCAGCGGAAAGCGAGACTCCTACAATGAGCAGTTCTTC. Translated, it gives CSGKRDSYNEQFF.

This clonotype showed up just once. A much larger clone is a single base away; this may be a read error. This chain joins TRBV11-2 and TRBJ2-1; unclear D gene. The germline V gene encodes CDR1 SGHAT and CDR2 FQNNGV. V was clipped by 5 bases and J by 6 bases, with 11 bases between them. The length of the CDR3 is 13 residues. CDR3 in DNA: TGTGCCAGCAGCGTAATGTGGGGCAATGAGCAGTTCTTC. Translating it yields CASSVMWGNEQFF. Variable domain in full (rest from reference TRBV11-2 and TRBJ2-1): EAGVAQSPRYKIIEKRQSVAFWCNPISGHATLYWYQQILGQGPKLLIQFQNNGVVDDSQLPKDRFSAERLKGVDSTLKIQPAKLEDSAVYLCASSVMWGNEQFFGPGTRLTVL.

The chain couples TRBV20-1 to TRBJ2-1; D is undetermined. The DNA end lines up better with TRBJ2-7; the J call may be wrong. CDR1 is DFQATT, CDR2 SNEGSKA, per germline (reference sequence). The length of the CDR3 is 12 residues. The CDR3 DNA reads as TGCAGTGCCACCGACCGCTACAATGAGCAGTACTTC. This gives the protein CSATDRYNEQYF.

Remarks on this clonotype: Possible read error: a much larger clone is one base away. The chain employs TRBV3-1 and TRBJ1-5; D gene ambiguous. Germline V gene data show CDR1 as LGHDT and CDR2 as YNNKEL (reference sequence). The V and J ends lost 0 bases and 5 bases respectively, with 8 bases between them. The CDR3 contains 14 residues. CDR3 in amino acids: CASSQDSGYQPQHF. CDR3 DNA: TGTGCCAGCAGCCAAGATTCGGGCTATCAGCCCCAGCATTTT. The whole variable domain, remainder taken from reference TRBV3-1 and TRBJ1-5, is DTAVSQTPKYLVTQMGNDKSIKCEQNLGHDTMYWYKQDSKKFLKIMFSYNNKELIINETVPNRFSPKSPDKAHLNLHINSLELGDSAVYFCASSQDSGYQPQHFGDGTRLSIL.

V and J are TRBV20-1 and TRBJ2-1, with D possibly matching TRBD2 (5 bases). The CDR3 consists of 16 residues. The V and J ends lost 1 base and 1 base respectively, with 14 bases between them. Germline-derived CDR1 and CDR2 are DFQATT and SNEGSKA (reference sequence). The CDR3 region is CSARAGTTISYNEQFF. The DNA of the CDR3 is TGCAGTGCTAGAGCGGGAACGACAATATCCTACAATGAGCAGTTCTTC.

This sequence joins TRBV5-1 and TRBJ2-7; either TRBD1 or TRBD2 may supply D (5 bases each). Germline CDR1 SGHRS, CDR2 YFSETQ. CDR3 length: 18 amino acids. V lost 0 bases and J 0 bases, leaving 19 bases between the germline ends. The CDR3: CASSLGGRGRVSSYEQYF. CDR3 bases: TGCGCCAGCAGCTTGGGGGGGAGAGGGCGAGTCAGCTCCTACGAGCAGTACTTC. Together with reference TRBV5-1 and TRBJ2-7, the CDR3 gives the full variable domain: KAGVTQTPRYLIKTRGQQVTLSCSPISGHRSVSWYQQTPGQGLQFLFEYFSETQRNKGNFPGRFSGRQFSNSRSEMNVSTLELGDSALYLCASSLGGRGRVSSYEQYFGPGTRLTVT.

The chain joins TRBV10-2 to TRBJ2-2, with D possibly TRBD2 on 6 matching bases. Per germline, CDR1 WSHSY and CDR2 SAAADI. The CDR3 contains 15 residues. V was pared by 7 bases and J by 1 base, with 13 bases between. CDR3 DNA: TGCGCCAGCACTCCCTCGCGGGGGAACACCGGGGAGCTGTTTTTT. Translated: CASTPSRGNTGELFF.

The genes are TRBV27 and TRBJ2-7; no reliable D call. V was pared by 8 bases and J by 0 bases, with 11 bases between. Germline lookup yields CDR1 MNHEY and CDR2 SMNVEV (reference sequence). This CDR3 has 13 amino acids. The CDR3 DNA reads TGTGCCAGCGGCGTGACTTTCTCCTACGAGCAGTACTTC. Encoded protein: CASGVTFSYEQYF.

V and J are TRBV5-5 and TRBJ2-3; possible D gene TRBD1, 6 bases. The CDR3 runs 16 residues. The germline gives CDR1 SGHKS, CDR2 YYEKEE (reference sequence). V lost 0 bases and J lost 3, with 14 bases in between. Here the CDR3 reads CASSLDIGRGTDTQYF. In DNA form, the CDR3 reads TGTGCCAGCAGCTTGGATATTGGCAGGGGAACAGATACGCAGTATTTT.

The genes are TRBV9 and TRBJ2-1, with TRBD2 matching over 8 bases. The CDR3 sequence is 14 residues long. Germline loops: CDR1 SGDLS, CDR2 YYNGEE. The junction had 8 bases not matched to a gene; V was cut back by 3 bases and J by 9 bases. The DNA for the CDR3 is TGTGCCAGCAGCGGGAGCGGGAGTCGGGGTGAGCAGTTCTTC. Translating it yields CASSGSGSRGEQFF.

The chain couples TRBV11-2 to TRBJ2-1, with 9 bases fitting TRBD2. The CDR3 sequence is 17 residues long. Losses at the gene ends were 5 bases for V and 0 bases for J; bases not matched to a gene: 8. Germline lookup yields CDR1 SGHAT and CDR2 FQNNGV. The CDR3 region is CASSGRSGRDSYNEQFF. CDR3 DNA: TGTGCCAGCAGCGGGCGTAGCGGGAGAGACTCCTACAATGAGCAGTTCTTC.

This chain uses TRBV4-1 with TRBJ2-3; D not resolved. Germline assignment: CDR1 MGHRA and CDR2 YSYEKL. CDR3 length equals 14 residues. Trimming removed 1 base from V and 4 bases from J, with 9 bases in between. The CDR3 spells CASSQALGADTQYF. CDR3 coding DNA: TGCGCCAGCAGCCAAGCTTTGGGTGCAGATACGCAGTATTTT.

A note on this clonotype: This may stem from a read error, because a much larger clone lies one nucleotide away. This rearrangement joins TRBV4-1 to TRBJ2-7, with D perhaps given as TRBD1 or TRBD2 (5 bases each). Germline assignment: CDR1 MGHRA and CDR2 YSYEKL. CDR3 length: 17 residues. Trimming took off 0 bases at V and 2 bases at J, with 17 bases between the two ends. In nucleotides, the CDR3 is TGCGCCAGCAGCCAAGATAGGATGGGGACGGCAACCTACGAGCAGTACTTC. Protein: CASSQDRMGTATYEQYF.

This clonotype was detected a few times. DNA for the CDR3: TGCGCCAGCAGCTACTTCGACAGGGGCCGTGTCGAGGCCCAGTACTTC. It specifies CASSYFDRGRVEAQYF. V and J are TRBV5-1 and TRBJ2-5; TRBD1 matches 8 bases. Germline V CDR1 and CDR2: SGHRS, YFSETQ. J gave up 9 bases and V 3 bases, and 16 bases lay outside the gene matches. The CDR3 sequence is 16 residues long.